Detailed here is one TCR beta chain. At one boundary the junction diverges from the germline segment, which might be a read error. The sample comes from a study of blood T cells in healthy people across ages. Each sample used at least 6 million PBMCs. Germline loops: CDR1 MGHDK, CDR2 SYGVNS. CDR3 length: 11 amino acids. A second about 7 to 12 cycle PCR used barcoded and J-beta primers. TCRdb reprocessed the 5' RACE reads via MiXCR and lists one record per CDR3 protein. The sample gives roughly 730,000 distinct CDR3 sequences, just over 55% of which show up once; roughly 24% is in the top ten. Sequencing was done on a sample of blood. The chain employs TRBV25-1 and TRBJ1-2; D is unresolved. The TCR comes from a man aged 35-49 years in good health. CDR3 protein: CANSTGDGYTF. DNA of the CDR3: TGTGCCAACAGTACTGGGGATGGCTACACCTTC.